These T cell receptor beta chains were read from a single sample in a study of T cell responses to AZD1222 COVID-19 vaccine. The assay was immunoSEQ multiplex PCR, and TCRdb's table has in-frame clones only and misses some. The table lists just under 95,000 clones, approximately 90% of them singletons. The sequencing used peripheral blood, collected on day 0 of AZD1222 vaccination. The receptor source for this set is an adult in good health. CDR3s include the opening cysteine and the closing phenylalanine or tryptophan.

V gene: TRBV7-3; J gene: TRBJ1-1; CDR3 protein: CASSQRSGGTEAFF
V gene: TRBV29-1; J gene: TRBJ1-5; CDR3 protein: CSVSVLGNQPQHF
V gene: TRBV7-3; J gene: TRBJ1-1; CDR3 protein: CASSQDRDTEAFF
V gene: TRBV4-1; J gene: TRBJ2-2; CDR3 protein: CASSQGPGQGRTGELFF
V gene: TRBV7-9; J gene: TRBJ1-2; CDR3 protein: CASSPTGQGGYTF
V gene: TRBV18; J gene: TRBJ1-1; CDR3 protein: CASSPVDGTEAFF
V gene: TRBV7-9; J gene: TRBJ1-6; CDR3 protein: CASSLLSTYNSPLHF
V gene: TRBV5-1; J gene: TRBJ2-3; CDR3 protein: CASSLGQDSTDTQYF
V gene: TRBV4-1; J gene: TRBJ1-2; CDR3 protein: CASSPAGQGEGYTF
V gene: TRBV4-1; J gene: TRBJ1-4; CDR3 protein: CASSPVPMVEKLFF
V gene: TRBV19; J gene: TRBJ1-4; CDR3 protein: CASQKEKRVEKLFF
V gene: TRBV5-6; J gene: TRBJ2-7; CDR3 protein: CASSRATYEQYF
V gene: TRBV5-1; J gene: TRBJ2-5; CDR3 protein: CASSSGTIQETQYF
V gene: TRBV5-1; J gene: TRBJ2-1; CDR3 protein: CASSGGTNYNEQFF
V gene: TRBV19; J gene: TRBJ1-1; CDR3 protein: CASSLGRGTEAFF
V gene: TRBV6-5; J gene: TRBJ1-1; CDR3 protein: CASRETENTEAFF
V gene: TRBV19; J gene: TRBJ2-7; CDR3 protein: CASMGGLAGTYEQYF
V gene: TRBV27; J gene: TRBJ1-3; CDR3 protein: CASSPQTTGNTIYF
V gene: TRBV6-1; J gene: TRBJ2-2; CDR3 protein: CASSEGTGWNGELFF
V gene: TRBV7-8; J gene: TRBJ1-4; CDR3 protein: CASSQSLGRRKLFF
V gene: TRBV5-4; J gene: TRBJ2-3; CDR3 protein: CASREQGSDTQYF
V gene: TRBV11-3; J gene: TRBJ2-1; CDR3 protein: CASSQNGIGGGEQFF
V gene: TRBV19; J gene: TRBJ1-1; CDR3 protein: CASSARDRGTEAFF
V gene: TRBV12-5; J gene: TRBJ1-3; CDR3 protein: CASGSIQGAGNTIYF
V gene: TRBV5-1; J gene: TRBJ2-7; CDR3 protein: CASSFGDRSYEQYF
V gene: TRBV28; J gene: TRBJ1-6; CDR3 protein: CATLNSYNSPLHF
V gene: TRBV24-1; J gene: TRBJ1-5; CDR3 protein: CATSPHRDRLYQPQHF
V gene: TRBV19; J gene: TRBJ1-5; CDR3 protein: CASKATRDSNQPQHF
V gene: TRBV4-1; J gene: TRBJ2-6; CDR3 protein: CASSLLTSEYSSSGANVLTF
V gene: TRBV11-2; J gene: TRBJ1-5; CDR3 protein: CASSLTGGGNQPQHF
V gene: TRBV28; J gene: TRBJ1-4; CDR3 protein: CASSSGRAGEKLFF
V gene: TRBV27; J gene: TRBJ2-1; CDR3 protein: CATWTSGYNEQFF
V gene: TRBV3-1/TRBV3-2; J gene: TRBJ2-3; CDR3 protein: CASSQDIGLTADTQYF
V gene: TRBV12-1; J gene: TRBJ1-1; CDR3 protein: CASSQTATVNTEAFF
V gene: TRBV6-1; J gene: TRBJ1-2; CDR3 protein: CASSEQGWANYGYTF
V gene: TRBV5-1; J gene: TRBJ2-6; CDR3 protein: CASRPGTGWSGANVLTF
V gene: TRBV7-2; J gene: TRBJ2-2; CDR3 protein: CASSFLGPNTGELFF
V gene: TRBV7-2; J gene: TRBJ1-5; CDR3 protein: CASAWVGSNQPQHF
V gene: TRBV3-1/TRBV3-2; J gene: TRBJ1-1; CDR3 protein: CASSPLGGLNTEAFF
V gene: TRBV30; J gene: TRBJ2-2; CDR3 protein: CAWRLAGGIGGELFF
V gene: TRBV29-1; J gene: TRBJ1-2; CDR3 protein: CSVRLGRNYGYTF
V gene: TRBV7-3; J gene: TRBJ2-1; CDR3 protein: CASSFTTYNEQFF
V gene: TRBV9; J gene: TRBJ1-2; CDR3 protein: CASSVGKDGYTF
V gene: TRBV27; J gene: TRBJ1-2; CDR3 protein: CASNGDRDGYTF
V gene: TRBV19; J gene: TRBJ1-2; CDR3 protein: CASSTLTGSYGYTF
V gene: TRBV3-1/TRBV3-2; J gene: TRBJ1-3; CDR3 protein: CASSQIQGGGNTIYF
V gene: TRBV12-3/TRBV12-4; J gene: TRBJ1-2; CDR3 protein: CASSFLGSGYTF
V gene: TRBV7-2; J gene: TRBJ2-7; CDR3 protein: CASSHGTSGGTYEQYF
V gene: TRBV5-4; J gene: TRBJ1-1; CDR3 protein: CASSLKSGADTEAFF